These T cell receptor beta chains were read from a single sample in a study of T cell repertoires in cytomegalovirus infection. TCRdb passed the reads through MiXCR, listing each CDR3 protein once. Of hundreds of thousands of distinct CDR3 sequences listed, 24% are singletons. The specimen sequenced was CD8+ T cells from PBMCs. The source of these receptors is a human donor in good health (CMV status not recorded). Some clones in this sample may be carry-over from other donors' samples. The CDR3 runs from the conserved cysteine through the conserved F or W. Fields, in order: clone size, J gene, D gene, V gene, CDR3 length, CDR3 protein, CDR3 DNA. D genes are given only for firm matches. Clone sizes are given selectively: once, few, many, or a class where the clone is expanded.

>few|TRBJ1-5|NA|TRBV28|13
CASSLAVFQPQHF
TGTGCCAGCAGTTTAGCCGTTTTTCAGCCCCAGCATTTT
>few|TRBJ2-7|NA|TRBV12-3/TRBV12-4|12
CASTQGFGEQYF
TGTGCCAGCACCCAGGGGTTTGGGGAGCAGTACTTC
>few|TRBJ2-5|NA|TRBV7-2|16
CASSGIGGWKQETQYF
TGTGCCAGCAGCGGGATAGGTGGGTGGAAACAAGAGACCCAGTACTTC
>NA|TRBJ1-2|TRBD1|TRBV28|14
CATNRGPINYGYTF
TGTGCCACCAACAGGGGCCCTATTAACTATGGCTACACCTTC
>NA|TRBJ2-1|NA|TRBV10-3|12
CAIKDRTHEQFF
TGTGCCATAAAAGACAGGACCCATGAGCAGTTCTTC
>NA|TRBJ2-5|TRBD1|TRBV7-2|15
CASSPDRGTHETQYF
TGTGCCAGCAGCCCCGACAGGGGGACGCACGAGACCCAGTACTTC
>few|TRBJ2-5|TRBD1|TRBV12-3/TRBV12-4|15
CASSPSGQGAETQYF
TGTGCCAGCAGTCCCTCGGGACAGGGGGCTGAGACCCAGTACTTC
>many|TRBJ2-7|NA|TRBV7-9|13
CASSSLSTYEQYF
TGTGCCAGCAGCTCCCTGTCCACCTACGAGCAGTACTTC
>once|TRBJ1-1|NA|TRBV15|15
CATSTPGRENTEAFF
TGTGCCACCAGCACACCCGGACGGGAGAACACTGAAGCTTTCTTT
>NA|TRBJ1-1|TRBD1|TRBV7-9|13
CASSSQGLTEAFF
TGTGCCAGCAGCTCACAGGGGCTCACTGAAGCTTTCTTT
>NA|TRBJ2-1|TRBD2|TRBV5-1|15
CASSSSGGINNEQFF
TGCGCCAGCAGCTCCAGCGGGGGGATTAACAATGAGCAGTTCTTC
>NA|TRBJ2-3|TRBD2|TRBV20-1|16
CSASKMDYRGADTQYF
TGCAGTGCTAGCAAGATGGACTACCGGGGGGCAGATACGCAGTATTTT
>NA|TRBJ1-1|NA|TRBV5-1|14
CASYPGGGNTEAFF
TGCGCCAGCTACCCCGGGGGGGGGAACACTGAAGCTTTCTTT
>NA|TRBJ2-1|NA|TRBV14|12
CASSPWRDEQFF
TGTGCCAGCAGCCCCTGGCGAGACGAGCAGTTCTTC
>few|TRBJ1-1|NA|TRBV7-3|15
CASSLRGGQNTEAFF
TGTGCCAGCAGCTTAAGAGGTGGACAGAACACTGAAGCTTTCTTT
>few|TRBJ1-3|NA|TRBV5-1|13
CASSLGGGNTIYF
TGCGCCAGCAGCTTGGGAGGTGGAAACACCATATATTTT
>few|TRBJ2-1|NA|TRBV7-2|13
CASSLADSIEQFF
TGTGCCAGCAGCTTAGCCGACAGTATAGAGCAGTTCTTC
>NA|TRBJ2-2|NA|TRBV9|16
CASSVGGGAHTGELFF
TGTGCCAGCAGCGTAGGTGGAGGGGCCCACACCGGGGAGCTGTTTTTT